These 28 T cell receptor beta chains were all obtained from the same sample, sequenced in a study of blood T cell repertoires in COVID-19 (TCRdb year 2020). The library relied on the immunoSEQ multiplex PCR assay. In its TCRdb copy, this immuneACCESS table keeps in-frame sequences only and misses some clones. Where compared with another copy, unresolved V genes explain less than half of these, and the others have no known cause. In all, the sample holds more than 95,000 clones, and roughly 82% of those were seen once. The ten most abundant clones make up 4.8% of the sample. The sequenced sample was peripheral blood. The receptors were gathered from a man in his 60s with acute or convalescent COVID-19.

This clone was picked up one time. This CDR3 reads CASSAHRGSIETQYF. Written as DNA, the CDR3 is TGTGCCAGCAGTGCCCACAGGGGGAGTATAGAGACCCAGTACTTC. The chain employs TRBV25-1 and TRBJ2-5, with TRBD1 matching over 8 bases. The V gene's germline CDR1 is MGHDK and CDR2 SYGVNS. The V and J ends lost 4 bases and 4 bases, in that order; junction bases with no gene match: 8. There are 15 residues in the CDR3.

The V call is TRBV5-1, the J call TRBJ1-1; D is unresolved. Trimming took 4 bases from V and 1 from J, leaving 14 bases between them. The CDR3 runs to 15 residues. Germline lookup yields CDR1 SGHRS and CDR2 YFSETQ. The CDR3 protein is CASSAGSLKNTEAFF. The CDR3 nucleotides read TGCGCCAGCAGCGCGGGATCTCTGAAGAACACTGAAGCTTTCTTT.

The sample holds a few counts of this clone. In DNA, the CDR3 is TGTGCCAGCAGCCAAGATAGCGCAGGGAGGGACAATCAGCCCCAGCATTTT. It specifies CASSQDSAGRDNQPQHF. The chain couples TRBV4-2 to TRBJ1-5; D is perhaps TRBD1 (5 bases). Trimming cost V 0 bases and J 3 bases, with 15 bases left between them. This CDR3 has 17 residues. Germline lookup yields CDR1 LGHNA and CDR2 YNFKEQ.

This clone was detected a few times. The V and J genes are TRBV27 and TRBJ1-1; D not certain. V gave up 6 bases and J gave up 2 bases, with 13 bases separating them. The CDR3 contains 14 residues. Germline V gene lookup returns CDR1 MNHEY and CDR2 SMNVEV (reference sequence). The CDR3 bases are TGTGCCAGCAGCGCGACATGGTACAACACTGAAGCTTTCTTT. This translates into CASSATWYNTEAFF.

The genes are TRBV10-1 and TRBJ2-2, with 7 bases identical to TRBD1. Germline values: CDR1 WNHNN, CDR2 SYGVQD (reference sequence). The CDR3 has 15 amino acids. Trimming took 4 bases from V and 8 from J; bases not matched to a gene: 10. The CDR3 region is CASSGDRSLRGELFF. The CDR3 coding sequence is TGCGCCAGCAGTGGGGACAGATCCCTTAGAGGGGAGCTGTTTTTT.

Turning to this clone: Other nucleotide sequences from this sample produce the same CDR3. V and J are TRBV5-4 and TRBJ2-3; 9 bases are a match to TRBD2. This CDR3 comprises 16 residues. Germline CDR1 is SGHNT and CDR2 is YYREEE (reference sequence). V lost 1 base, J lost 0 bases, and 3 bases stayed unmatched. CDR3 sequence reads: CASSLRAGGSTDTQYF. In nucleotides, the CDR3 is TGTGCCAGCAGCTTGAGGGCGGGGGGGAGCACAGATACGCAGTATTTT.

The rearrangement uses TRBV2 and TRBJ2-1, with 9 bases that match TRBD1. The germline V gene encodes CDR1 SNHLY and CDR2 FYNNEI. After removal of 8 bases from V and 5 bases from J, the junction contained 10 bases not matched to a gene. CDR3 length equals 15 residues. The CDR3 DNA sequence: TGTGCCAGCGGGACGGGACAGGGAATAAACAATGAGCAGTTCTTC. Translated, it gives CASGTGQGINNEQFF.

The chain combines TRBV4-1 with TRBJ2-3, with TRBD2 identical over 7 bases. The J segment lost 0 bases and the V segment lost 0 bases, leaving 9 bases of the junction unmatched. CDR3 length equals 18 residues. From germline, CDR1 is MGHRA and CDR2 YSYEKL. CDR3 DNA: TGCGCCAGCAGCCAAGAATGGGGGGGACCTTCTAGCACAGATACGCAGTATTTT. Its protein product is CASSQEWGGPSSTDTQYF.

This clone appeared a single time. The chain combines TRBV7-9 with TRBJ2-1; 7 bases map to TRBD2. The CDR3 length is 16 residues. V was pared by 5 bases and J by 10 bases, with 17 bases of the junction left unmatched. The germline gives CDR1 SEHNR, CDR2 FQNEAQ (reference sequence). The CDR3 reads CASSPSGSGASGEQFF. In DNA, the CDR3 is TGTGCCAGCAGCCCCTCCGGGAGCGGGGCGTCCGGGGAGCAGTTCTTC.

The chain uses TRBV6-2 or TRBV6-3 and TRBJ2-7; D perhaps matches TRBD1 (6 bases). CDR3 size: 14 residues. Trimming removed 4 bases from V and 6 bases from J, with 16 bases in between. Germline V gene data show CDR1 as MNHEY and CDR2 as SVGEGT. CDR3 sequence reads: CASSLSGTPAEQYF. Here the CDR3 DNA reads TGTGCCAGCAGTTTATCGGGGACACCTGCCGAGCAGTACTTC.

In DNA, the CDR3 is TGTGCCAGCAGCTTAGCAAGACAGAACACTGAAGCTTTCTTT. This codes for CASSLARQNTEAFF. This chain links TRBV7-9 with TRBJ1-1; D is ambiguous. From germline, CDR1 is SEHNR and CDR2 FQNEAQ (reference sequence). This CDR3 has 14 amino acids. Between the trimmed V and J ends, which lost 0 bases and 1 base, there was a span of 6 bases.

Here the CDR3 reads CASSLGAGQIYEQYF. The CDR3 DNA sequence: TGTGCCAGCAGCTTGGGGGCGGGACAGATATACGAGCAGTACTTC. The chain links TRBV5-6 to TRBJ2-7; D is possibly TRBD1 (7 bases). V dropped 0 bases and J dropped 4 bases, with 14 bases sitting between them. CDR3 size: 15 residues. Per the germline V gene, CDR1 is SGHDT and CDR2 is YYEEEE.

This clone was counted a single time. The chain links TRBV5-1 to TRBJ2-3; TRBD2 aligns across 7 bases. V gave up 7 bases and J gave up 1 base; unmatched junction bases: 9. The CDR3 runs to 15 residues. Germline V lookup: CDR1 SGHRS, CDR2 YFSETQ. In nucleotides, the CDR3 is TGCGCCAGCGATAGGGAGGGAAAGGGCACAGATACGCAGTATTTT. This codes for CASDREGKGTDTQYF.

The chain is built from TRBV19 and TRBJ1-2; no clear D. The CDR3 contains 16 residues. Trimming stripped 3 bases from V and 4 bases from J, with 18 bases between. Germline CDR1 and CDR2: LNHDA and SQIVND (reference sequence). In nucleotides, the CDR3 is TGTGCCAGTAGTATTGGAGAGGGCGGATTCGGCTATGGCTACACCTTC. It yields the protein CASSIGEGGFGYGYTF.

The V call is TRBV5-5, the J call TRBJ1-1; D is uncertain. CDR1 and CDR2 (germline): SGHKS, YYEKEE (reference sequence). V dropped 0 bases and J dropped 2 bases, with 11 bases sitting between them. CDR3 size: 15 residues. The CDR3: CASSLGSTANTEAFF. The CDR3 DNA follows: TGTGCCAGCAGCTTGGGATCCACAGCTAACACTGAAGCTTTCTTT. The variable domain in full, completed from reference TRBV5-5 and TRBJ1-1, reads DAGVTQSPTHLIKTRGQQVTLRCSPISGHKSVSWYQQVLGQGPQFIFQYYEKEERGRGNFPDRFSARQFPNYSSELNVNALLLGDSALYLCASSLGSTANTEAFFGQGTRLTVV.

The CDR3 DNA sequence: TGTGCAAGTCGCGATACAGGGGGCGTCAATCAGCCCCAGCATTTT. This translates into CASRDTGGVNQPQHF. This sequence joins TRBV12-2 and TRBJ1-5; no DNA check was done on the table's D call, TRBD1. TRBV12-2 is a known pseudogene. The CDR3 covers 15 residues.

The chain has TRBV29-1 and TRBJ1-1; a possible D gene is TRBD1 (6 bases). Germline V gives CDR1 SQVTM, CDR2 ANQGSEA. The CDR3 runs to 13 residues. V lost 6 bases and J 2 bases, leaving 13 bases between the germline ends. In DNA form, the CDR3 reads TGCAGCGTACCCCTAGGGGGAAACACTGAAGCTTTCTTT. This gives the protein CSVPLGGNTEAFF.

This clone was seen more than once but under ten times. The chain couples TRBV18 to TRBJ2-7; possibly TRBD1 for D (5 bases). CDR3 length: 14 residues. V shed 2 bases and J shed 7 bases, with 15 bases lying between them. The germline gives CDR1 KGHSH, CDR2 LQKENI. CDR3 DNA sequence: TGTGCCAGCTCACCAGGGCAGGGCCACTTAGAGCAGTACTTC. The encoded protein is CASSPGQGHLEQYF.

V usage is TRBV15 and J usage is TRBJ1-3; D is possibly TRBD1 (5 bases). The CDR3 totals 15 residues. With 8 bases removed from V and 2 bases from J, the gap between germline ends came to 16 bases. Germline V gene data show CDR1 as LNHNV and CDR2 as YYDKDF (reference sequence). The CDR3 protein is CATSPWGGTGNTIYF. The DNA of the CDR3 is TGTGCCACCTCGCCTTGGGGGGGGACTGGAAACACCATATATTTT. The full variable domain, its missing parts supplied by reference TRBV15 and TRBJ1-3, is DAMVIQNPRYQVTQFGKPVTLSCSQTLNHNVMYWYQQKSSQAPKLLFHYYDKDFNNEADTPDNFQSRRPNTSFCFLDIRSPGLGDTAMYLCATSPWGGTGNTIYFGEGSWLTVV.

The rearrangement uses TRBV29-1 and TRBJ1-5, with D hard to call. This CDR3 contains 12 residues. The germline CDR1 and CDR2 sequences are SQVTM and ANQGSEA. Trimming stripped 4 bases from V and 4 bases from J, with 8 bases between. CDR3 nucleotide sequence: TGCAGCGTTGGGGGAGAGAATCAGCCCCAGCATTTT. Translation: CSVGGENQPQHF.

This clone was detected ten times or more. This chain connects TRBV19 to TRBJ2-5; TRBD1 matches at 9 bases. Germline-derived CDR1 and CDR2 are LNHDA and SQIVND (reference sequence). This CDR3 contains 13 residues. J lost 4 bases, V lost 4 bases, and 1 base had no gene match. The CDR3 bases are TGTGCCAGTAGTAAGGACAGGGGAGAGACCCAGTACTTC. Protein: CASSKDRGETQYF.

The rearrangement uses TRBV11-3 and TRBJ1-1; 8 nucleotides match TRBD1. CDR1 SGHNT and CDR2 YENEEA come from the germline V gene. Germline trimming cut 5 bases from V and 2 bases from J; bases unmatched to any gene: 4. The CDR3 covers 14 residues. The CDR3 bases are TGTGCCAGCAGCGCAGGGGGCCGAAACACTGAAGCTTTCTTT. It yields the protein CASSAGGRNTEAFF.

The chain combines TRBV3-1 (or the pseudogene TRBV3-2) with TRBJ2-1; 12 nucleotides align to TRBD2. Germline CDR1 and CDR2: LGHDT and YNNKEL (reference sequence). The V gene end was trimmed by 1 base and the J gene end by 0 bases; junction bases not matched to a gene: 13. The CDR3 has 21 residues. The DNA for the CDR3 is TGTGCCAGCAGCCAAGCTTTTAGAACTAGCGGGGGGCCCACCTCCTACAATGAGCAGTTCTTC. Translation: CASSQAFRTSGGPTSYNEQFF.

This clone has a single count. The J gene is TRBJ1-4, the V gene TRBV6-5; 7 bases are a match to TRBD1. Germline CDR1 MNHEY, CDR2 SVGAGI. This CDR3 region has 14 residues. With V trimmed by 5 bases and J by 4 bases, 4 bases remained unmatched. CDR3 residues: CASSPGTVNEKLFF. The CDR3 DNA reads as TGTGCCAGCAGTCCTGGGACAGTTAATGAAAAACTGTTTTTT.

The chain links TRBV5-1 to TRBJ2-5, with 12 bases lining up with TRBD2. This CDR3 has 16 amino acids. The junction had 9 bases not matched to a gene; V was cut back by 4 bases and J by 5 bases. In germline, CDR1 is SGHRS, CDR2 YFSETQ. Written as DNA, the CDR3 is TGCGCCAGCAGCCCGACCCTAGCGGGAGGGTGGGAGACCCAGTACTTC. Protein: CASSPTLAGGWETQYF.

This clone was found once. The chain couples TRBV11-2 to TRBJ1-2; the match to TRBD1 covers 10 bases. The ends lost 7 bases at V and 4 bases at J; junction bases unmatched: 9. This CDR3 has 15 residues. The germline V gene has CDR1 SGHAT and CDR2 FQNNGV. This CDR3 is CASTLDRGRGYGYTF. CDR3 bases: TGTGCCAGCACTCTCGACAGGGGGCGCGGCTATGGCTACACCTTC. The variable domain in full, completed from reference TRBV11-2 and TRBJ1-2, reads EAGVAQSPRYKIIEKRQSVAFWCNPISGHATLYWYQQILGQGPKLLIQFQNNGVVDDSQLPKDRFSAERLKGVDSTLKIQPAKLEDSAVYLCASTLDRGRGYGYTFGSGTRLTVV.

V and J are TRBV10-3 and TRBJ1-6; D is possibly TRBD1 (6 bases). The CDR3 runs 16 residues. V was shortened by 2 bases and J by 10 bases, with 18 bases between the two germline ends. Germline V gene lookup returns CDR1 ENHRY and CDR2 SYGVKD. CDR3 residues: CAISEPFGTSISPLHF. As DNA, the CDR3 is TGTGCCATCAGTGAGCCCTTTGGGACATCGATCTCACCCCTCCACTTT.

The chain couples TRBV5-1 to TRBJ1-1; 9 nucleotides match TRBD1. Trimming cost V 1 base and J 6 bases; bases outside gene matches: 7. The germline V gene has CDR1 SGHRS and CDR2 YFSETQ. The CDR3 spans 15 residues. The CDR3 sequence is CASSLTGQGISEAFF. Written as DNA, the CDR3 is TGCGCCAGCAGCTTGACAGGACAGGGGATTTCTGAAGCTTTCTTT. The entire variable domain, with the rest obtained from reference TRBV5-1 and TRBJ1-1, is as follows: KAGVTQTPRYLIKTRGQQVTLSCSPISGHRSVSWYQQTPGQGLQFLFEYFSETQRNKGNFPGRFSGRQFSNSRSEMNVSTLELGDSALYLCASSLTGQGISEAFFGQGTRLTVV.